This note documents a single T cell receptor beta chain sequence. This CDR3 is 14 amino acids long. The ends were cut back, 6 bases at V and 2 bases at J, with 13 bases in the middle. Naive CD4+ cells had CD25+ Tregs removed. TCRdb re-analysed the 5' RACE reads in MiXCR, keeping a single row per CDR3 protein. This sample carries tens of thousands of distinct CDR3 sequences, 28% of them seen once, and the ten largest clones take 2.1%. The chain links TRBV12-3 or TRBV12-4 to TRBJ1-1; no definite D call. This TCR derives from a female donor with breast cancer. The material sequenced was naive CD4+ T cells sorted from blood. Specified subset: naive CD4+ T cells, CD4+CD45RA+CD25-. The CDR3: CASSPWGDNTEAFF. CDR3 in DNA: TGTGCCAGCAGCCCGTGGGGAGACAACACTGAAGCTTTCTTT.